A selection of T cell receptor beta chains follows, all from one sample in a study of blood T cell repertoires in COVID-19. Assay: immunoSEQ multiplex PCR; the TCRdb copy retains only in-frame clones and omits some. The repertoire consists of about 100,000 clones, with roughly 92% occurring once and the leading ten covering over 0.95%. Sequencing input: peripheral blood. The origin of the receptors is a man aged 55 to 70 with acute or convalescent COVID-19. Both conserved end residues are part of each CDR3. A D gene is named only where the DNA matches it firmly. Some rows mark clone size as missing; the rest say once, few, many or name a class of expanded clone.

J: TRBJ1-3
size: once
V: TRBV29-1
D: NA
length: 11
DNA: TGCAGCGTTGCAGGTGGAAACACCATATATTTT
CDR3: CSVAGGNTIYF

J: TRBJ2-5
size: once
V: TRBV5-4
D: TRBD1
length: 15
DNA: TGTGCCAGCAGCTTGGGGACAGGGTACCAAGAGACCCAGTACTTC
CDR3: CASSLGTGYQETQYF

J: TRBJ2-2
size: NA
V: TRBV7-6
D: TRBD1
length: 16
DNA: TGTGCCAGCAGCTTAGTCGGACAGGGTGACACCGGGGAGCTGTTTTTT
CDR3: CASSLVGQGDTGELFF

J: TRBJ1-2
size: once
V: TRBV5-4
D: NA
length: 15
DNA: TGTGCCAGCAGCTCCTTCCCGGAAGGGGCAAATGGCTACACCTTC
CDR3: CASSSFPEGANGYTF

J: TRBJ2-3
size: NA
V: TRBV7-9
D: NA
length: 15
DNA: TGTGCCAGCACCATGAGCGGAGCCAGCACAGATACGCAGTATTTT
CDR3: CASTMSGASTDTQYF

J: TRBJ2-3
size: once
V: TRBV9
D: NA
length: 16
DNA: TGTGCCAGCAGTGGGGTAGGGGGAGGGGGCACAGATACGCAGTATTTT
CDR3: CASSGVGGGGTDTQYF

J: TRBJ1-1
size: NA
V: TRBV12-3/TRBV12-4
D: NA
length: 11
DNA: TGTGCCAGCAGGGAGAGGGCTGAAGCTTTCTTT
CDR3: CASRERAEAFF

J: TRBJ1-1
size: NA
V: TRBV6-4
D: NA
length: 13
DNA: TGTGCCAGCAGGAGGACAGAGAACACTGAAGCTTTCTTT
CDR3: CASRRTENTEAFF

J: TRBJ1-3
size: many
V: TRBV6-5
D: NA
length: 15
DNA: TGTGCCAGCAGACTAACCCAAGGATCTGGAAACACCATATATTTT
CDR3: CASRLTQGSGNTIYF

J: TRBJ2-5
size: NA
V: TRBV6-1
D: TRBD1
length: 16
DNA: TGTGCCAGCAGTGTACCGACAGGGGGCGGTCAAGAGACCCAGTACTTC
CDR3: CASSVPTGGGQETQYF

J: TRBJ2-7
size: NA
V: TRBV20-1
D: NA
length: 13
DNA: TGCAGTGCTAGTCGAGAATCAACTTACGAGCAGTACTTC
CDR3: CSASRESTYEQYF

J: TRBJ2-2
size: NA
V: TRBV6-5
D: TRBD1
length: 15
DNA: TGTGCCAGCAGTCCCCGGGACAGTGCGGCCGGGGAGCTGTTTTTT
CDR3: CASSPRDSAAGELFF

J: TRBJ2-5
size: NA
V: TRBV5-1
D: NA
length: 12
DNA: TGCGCCAGCAGCTTGGTCGGAGAGACCCAGTACTTC
CDR3: CASSLVGETQYF

J: TRBJ1-4
size: NA
V: TRBV4-1
D: TRBD1
length: 19
DNA: TGCGCCAGCAGCCAAGATGTGACAGGGGGAGTAAGGGCTAATGAAAAACTGTTTTTT
CDR3: CASSQDVTGGVRANEKLFF

J: TRBJ2-1
size: NA
V: TRBV6-1
D: NA
length: 14
DNA: TGTGCCAGCAGTGAGGGCAGGGCGGGAAATGAGCAGTTCTTC
CDR3: CASSEGRAGNEQFF

J: TRBJ1-5
size: NA
V: TRBV21-1
D: NA
length: 15
DNA: TGTGCCAGCCCCTCTAGGGGGCAGTCTAATCAGCCCCAGCATTTT
CDR3: CASPSRGQSNQPQHF

J: TRBJ2-7
size: NA
V: TRBV3-1/TRBV3-2
D: TRBD2
length: 16
DNA: TGTGCCAGCAGCCAGGACCATAGCGGGGTCTCCTACGAGCAGTACTTC
CDR3: CASSQDHSGVSYEQYF

J: TRBJ2-5
size: NA
V: TRBV7-3
D: NA
length: 16
DNA: TGTGCCAGCAGCTTAATGTCCGGTCAGGGGGGAGAGACCCAGTACTTC
CDR3: CASSLMSGQGGETQYF

J: TRBJ1-6
size: NA
V: TRBV6-5
D: NA
length: 13
DNA: TGTGCCAGCAGTCGGGTAGTGGATTCACCCCTCCACTTT
CDR3: CASSRVVDSPLHF

J: TRBJ2-2
size: NA
V: TRBV24-1
D: NA
length: 14
DNA: TGTGCCACCAGTGATTTGAACAGGGCCGGGGAGCTGTTTTTT
CDR3: CATSDLNRAGELFF

J: TRBJ1-1
size: NA
V: TRBV5-1
D: TRBD1
length: 15
DNA: TGCGCCAGCACCCGGGACAGATCCTTGAACACTGAAGCTTTCTTT
CDR3: CASTRDRSLNTEAFF

J: TRBJ2-5
size: NA
V: TRBV30
D: TRBD2
length: 14
DNA: TGTGCCTGGACTAGCGGGAGTTCGGTGGAGACCCAGTACTTC
CDR3: CAWTSGSSVETQYF

J: TRBJ1-4
size: NA
V: TRBV7-9
D: NA
length: 17
DNA: TGTGCCAGCAGCTTTCGAGTCAGAAGAGAGGAGAATGAAAAACTGTTTTTT
CDR3: CASSFRVRREENEKLFF

J: TRBJ2-3
size: NA
V: TRBV5-4
D: NA
length: 13
DNA: TGTGCCAGCAGCCCGGAGAACAGGGTCACGCAGTATTTT
CDR3: CASSPENRVTQYF

J: TRBJ1-1
size: NA
V: TRBV18
D: NA
length: 13
DNA: TGTGCCAGCTCATCTACAGGGTTGACTGAAGCTTTCTTT
CDR3: CASSSTGLTEAFF

J: TRBJ2-7
size: NA
V: TRBV28
D: NA
length: 12
DNA: TGTGCCAGCAGTTTATCTGCGGGCGAGCAGTACTTC
CDR3: CASSLSAGEQYF

J: TRBJ2-5
size: NA
V: TRBV5-1
D: TRBD2
length: 15
DNA: TGCGCCAGCAGCTTGGCTATAGCGGGACAAGAGACCCAGTACTTC
CDR3: CASSLAIAGQETQYF

J: TRBJ1-1
size: NA
V: TRBV19
D: NA
length: 13
DNA: TGTGCCAGTAGTATTGAAAGGGCAGGGAAAGCTTTCTTT
CDR3: CASSIERAGKAFF

J: TRBJ1-5
size: NA
V: TRBV6-5
D: TRBD1
length: 13
DNA: TGTGCCAGCAGCTGGGACAGGGATCAGCCCCAGCATTTT
CDR3: CASSWDRDQPQHF

J: TRBJ2-3
size: once
V: TRBV6-5
D: NA
length: 14
DNA: TGTGCCAGCAGTAGCGGGCCTAGCACAGATACGCAGTATTTT
CDR3: CASSSGPSTDTQYF

J: TRBJ2-1
size: NA
V: TRBV19
D: TRBD2
length: 13
DNA: TGTGCCAGTAGTTCTCGACTAGCGGGTGAGCAGTTCTTC
CDR3: CASSSRLAGEQFF

J: TRBJ1-1
size: NA
V: TRBV15
D: TRBD1
length: 15
DNA: TGTGCCACCAGCAGAGGATCCGGGACAGGTACTGAAGCTTTCTTT
CDR3: CATSRGSGTGTEAFF

J: TRBJ2-1
size: NA
V: TRBV5-1
D: TRBD2
length: 15
DNA: TGCGCCAGCAGTCTAGCGGGAGGGCTAGGCAATGAGCAGTTCTTC
CDR3: CASSLAGGLGNEQFF

J: TRBJ1-6
size: NA
V: TRBV18
D: TRBD1
length: 18
DNA: TGTGCCAGCTCCCTAAAAGGCTACGCAGGGGGCGGTAATTCACCCCTCCACTTT
CDR3: CASSLKGYAGGGNSPLHF

J: TRBJ2-1
size: once
V: TRBV16
D: NA
length: 15
DNA: TGTGCCAGCAGCCAATTCCCTTACAGGGGGGGACAGCAGTTCTTC
CDR3: CASSQFPYRGGQQFF

J: TRBJ2-6
size: NA
V: TRBV19
D: NA
length: 22
DNA: TGTGCCAGTAGTATTCAAAGATTTGGCGGGGTAGGACATGTTTCTGGGGCCAACGTCCTGACTTTC
CDR3: CASSIQRFGGVGHVSGANVLTF

J: TRBJ1-2
size: few
V: TRBV7-8
D: TRBD1
length: 13
DNA: TGTGCCAGCAGCTCCGGGGACAGGGTGGGTTACACCTTC
CDR3: CASSSGDRVGYTF

J: TRBJ2-3
size: NA
V: TRBV7-2
D: TRBD2
length: 16
DNA: TGTGCCAGCAGCTTAGGATTGGCGGGAGGGCAAGATACGCAGTATTTT
CDR3: CASSLGLAGGQDTQYF

J: TRBJ2-5
size: NA
V: TRBV20-1
D: NA
length: 11
DNA: TGCAGTGCCGAGAGGGAAGGGACCCAGTACTTC
CDR3: CSAEREGTQYF

J: TRBJ2-3
size: NA
V: TRBV6-4
D: TRBD1
length: 12
DNA: TGTGCCAGCAGTGACCGACAGGGAGCGCAGTATTTT
CDR3: CASSDRQGAQYF

J: TRBJ2-1
size: NA
V: TRBV7-3
D: TRBD2
length: 15
DNA: TGTGCCAGCAGCCCTGGGACTAGCGCATACAATGAGCAGTTCTTC
CDR3: CASSPGTSAYNEQFF

J: TRBJ1-2
size: few
V: TRBV9
D: NA
length: 13
DNA: TGTGCCAGCAGCGTAGGCGGAGGTCGCGGCTACACCTTC
CDR3: CASSVGGGRGYTF

J: TRBJ2-1
size: NA
V: TRBV30
D: TRBD2
length: 14
DNA: TGTGCCTGGGAGCGGGAAAGTTCCTACAATGAGCAGTTCTTC
CDR3: CAWERESSYNEQFF

J: TRBJ2-1
size: NA
V: TRBV24-1
D: TRBD1
length: 17
DNA: TGTGCCACCAGTGACAGAACCGGGACAGGGTCCTACAATGAGCAGTTCTTC
CDR3: CATSDRTGTGSYNEQFF

J: TRBJ1-4
size: NA
V: TRBV5-6
D: NA
length: 13
DNA: TGTGCCAGCAGCTCGTGGGGGCAAGAAAAACTGTTTTTT
CDR3: CASSSWGQEKLFF